Shown below are 17 T cell receptor beta chains from a single sample sequenced in a study of blood T cell repertoires in COVID-19. Clones were sequenced by immunoSEQ multiplex PCR, and TCRdb holds only the in-frame ones, with some missing. The data contain fewer than 200,000 clones, approximately 82% of them seen just once; the ten biggest clones take up about 4%. The sequencing input was PBMCs or T cells enriched from blood (not recorded which). These receptors were collected from a woman between 50 and 59 years old in a cohort exposed to, infected with or recovered from COVID-19 (not recorded which).

V usage is TRBV7-2 and J usage is TRBJ2-1, with 14 bases aligning to TRBD2. The V gene end was trimmed by 4 bases and the J gene end by 4 bases; junction bases not matched to a gene: 12. Germline assignment: CDR1 SGHTA and CDR2 FQGNSA. The CDR3 is made up of 19 amino acids. The DNA of the CDR3 is TGTGCCAGCAGCTCACGAGGCGGGAGACTAGCGGGGGGGTACAATGAGCAGTTCTTC. Translated: CASSSRGGRLAGGYNEQFF. Variable domain in full (rest from reference TRBV7-2 and TRBJ2-1): GAGVSQSPSNKVTEKGKDVELRCDPISGHTALYWYRQSLGQGLEFLIYFQGNSAPDKSGLPSDRFSAERTGGSVSTLTIQRTQQEDSAVYLCASSSRGGRLAGGYNEQFFGPGTRLTVL.

This clone is a singleton in its sample. This chain joins TRBV24-1 and TRBJ2-7; TRBD1 matches at 9 bases. CDR1 and CDR2 from the germline V gene are KGHDR and SFDVKD. This CDR3 spans 14 amino acids. V dropped 4 bases and J dropped 3; count of bases not matched to a gene: 3. The CDR3 nucleotides are TGTGCCACCAGTGACACGACAGGGGGCTACGAGCAGTACTTC. Protein: CATSDTTGGYEQYF.

This chain links TRBV6-5 with TRBJ2-7, with 11 bases aligning to TRBD2. V trimming: 6 bases; J trimming: 0 bases; junction bases outside the gene matches: 4. This CDR3 comprises 15 residues. From germline, CDR1 is MNHEY and CDR2 SVGAGI. For the CDR3, the DNA is TGTGCCAGCAGCCTAGGACTAGCGGGCTCCTACGAGCAGTACTTC. It codes for CASSLGLAGSYEQYF.

The genes are TRBV4-3 and TRBJ2-7; 8 bases line up with TRBD1. CDR1 LGHNA and CDR2 YSLEER come from the germline V gene. V shed 0 bases, J shed 3 bases, and the junction held 4 bases outside the gene matches. CDR3 length: 15 amino acids. CDR3 in DNA: TGCGCCAGCAGCCAAGACAGGACAGGGATCTACGAGCAGTACTTC. This sequence encodes CASSQDRTGIYEQYF.

V gene TRBV28 combines with J gene TRBJ1-6; a weak D match, TRBD1 (5 bases). CDR3 length equals 17 residues. Trimming left V 9 bases short and J 9 bases short, with 27 bases between. The germline CDR1 and CDR2 sequences are MDHEN and SYDVKM. This CDR3 is CASRFRGFISERSPLHF. The CDR3 nucleotides are TGTGCCAGTAGATTTCGGGGGTTTATTTCCGAACGTTCACCCCTCCACTTT.

The chain joins TRBV7-8 to TRBJ2-7, with 9 bases matching TRBD1. V dropped 5 bases and J dropped 5; count of bases not matched to a gene: 10. This CDR3 has 15 residues. CDR1 SGHVS and CDR2 FQNEAQ come from the germline V gene. CDR3 in amino acids: CASSPSGTGSNEQYF. The CDR3 DNA reads TGTGCCAGCAGCCCGAGTGGGACAGGGAGCAACGAGCAGTACTTC.

This clone has only a few counts. The rearrangement links TRBV2 to TRBJ2-7; 12 bases line up with TRBD1. CDR1 and CDR2 (germline): SNHLY, FYNNEI. V shed 10 bases and J 3 bases; nucleotides not matched to a gene: 10. The length of the CDR3 is 15 residues. The CDR3 region is CATSKGTGGRYEQYF. CDR3 DNA: TGTGCCACCAGCAAAGGGACAGGGGGCCGCTACGAGCAGTACTTC. Complete variable domain (other parts from reference TRBV2 and TRBJ2-7): EPEVTQTPSHQVTQMGQEVILRCVPISNHLYFYWYRQILGQKVEFLVSFYNNEISEKSEIFDDQFSVERPDGSNFTLKIRSTKLEDSAMYFCATSKGTGGRYEQYFGPGTRLTVT.

DNA of the CDR3: TGCGCCAGCAGCCCAGAGGTTTCAGCGGGAGGGCCAGGAGAGACCCAGTACTTC. Encoded protein: CASSPEVSAGGPGETQYF. The chain uses TRBV4-1 and TRBJ2-5; TRBD2 aligns across 10 bases. V lost 4 bases, J lost 4 bases, and 15 bases stayed unmatched. Germline V gene sequence: CDR1 MGHRA, CDR2 YSYEKL. The CDR3 covers 18 residues.

The J gene is TRBJ2-5, the V gene TRBV5-1; a possible D gene is TRBD1 (6 bases). With 3 bases removed from V and 4 bases from J, the gap between germline ends came to 10 bases. This CDR3 region has 13 residues. From germline, CDR1 is SGHRS and CDR2 YFSETQ. This chain's CDR3 is CASSYTGSETQYF. Here the CDR3 DNA reads TGCGCCAGCAGCTATACAGGGTCAGAGACCCAGTACTTC. Variable domain in full (rest from reference TRBV5-1 and TRBJ2-5): KAGVTQTPRYLIKTRGQQVTLSCSPISGHRSVSWYQQTPGQGLQFLFEYFSETQRNKGNFPGRFSGRQFSNSRSEMNVSTLELGDSALYLCASSYTGSETQYFGPGTRLLVL.

This clone was picked up a small number of times. V and J are TRBV11-2 and TRBJ2-7; 10 bases fit TRBD2. Trimming cost V 5 bases and J 0 bases; bases outside gene matches: 7. The CDR3 extends over 16 amino acids. Germline lookup yields CDR1 SGHAT and CDR2 FQNNGV. As DNA, the CDR3 is TGTGCCAGCAGCCCCATTCAGCGGGGGGGCTCCTACGAGCAGTACTTC. This gives the protein CASSPIQRGGSYEQYF.

The chain is built from TRBV6-5 and TRBJ1-2; maybe TRBD1 (5 bases). CDR1 is MNHEY and CDR2 is SVGAGI in the germline V gene. The CDR3 loop spans 13 amino acids. V was clipped by 5 bases and J by 4 bases, with 11 bases between them. This CDR3 is CASSLGGGYGYTF. The CDR3 DNA reads as TGTGCCAGCAGTCTGGGGGGTGGCTATGGCTACACCTTC.

V usage is TRBV28 and J usage is TRBJ1-2, with 7 nucleotides matching TRBD1. This CDR3 has 14 amino acids. Trimming cost V 7 bases and J 3 bases; bases outside gene matches: 8. Germline values: CDR1 MDHEN, CDR2 SYDVKM. In DNA form, the CDR3 reads TGTGCCAGCACGGAACAGGGGAGGTACTATGGCTACACCTTC. It codes for CASTEQGRYYGYTF.

V gene TRBV7-2 combines with J gene TRBJ2-1; TRBD1 might be the D (5 bases). This CDR3 has 16 amino acids. Between the trimmed V and J ends, which lost 0 bases and 4 bases, there was a span of 13 bases. Looked up from germline, CDR1 is SGHTA and CDR2 is FQGNSA. The CDR3 protein is CASSLAQGLEYNEQFF. In DNA, the CDR3 is TGTGCCAGCAGCTTAGCGCAGGGATTAGAATACAATGAGCAGTTCTTC.

The chain couples TRBV28 to TRBJ1-2; 10 bases are a match to TRBD1. Losses at the gene ends were 5 bases for V and 4 bases for J; bases not matched to a gene: 4. The V gene's germline CDR1 is MDHEN and CDR2 SYDVKM. The CDR3 has 14 amino acids. CDR3 amino acids: CASSPGTGVYGYTF. The CDR3 DNA reads TGTGCCAGCAGTCCCGGGACAGGGGTCTATGGCTACACCTTC.

The table lists this clone with a count of one. The gene calls are TRBV6-5 and TRBJ1-6, with D maybe TRBD1 (5 bases). The germline gives CDR1 MNHEY, CDR2 SVGAGI. This CDR3 spans 12 amino acids. V was cut by 11 bases and J by 3 bases, with 8 bases left in between. The CDR3 region has the DNA TGTGCCTCCAGGGACTATAATTCACCCCTCCACTTT. This translates into CASRDYNSPLHF.

The genes are TRBV29-1 and TRBJ1-3; D unresolved. V lost 6 bases and J 5 bases, leaving 11 bases between the germline ends. The CDR3 length is 12 residues. The germline V gene encodes CDR1 SQVTM and CDR2 ANQGSEA. This CDR3 reads CSVRLPRNTIYF. CDR3 in DNA: TGCAGCGTCCGCCTACCCCGAAACACCATATATTTT.

V and J are TRBV5-4 and TRBJ2-5, with TRBD1 identical over 12 bases. Germline V gene sequence: CDR1 SGHNT, CDR2 YYREEE (reference sequence). V shed 4 bases and J 5 bases; nucleotides not matched to a gene: 6. The CDR3 runs 15 residues. The CDR3 nucleotides read TGTGCCAGCAGCATGGGACAGGGGGCTGGTGAGACCCAGTACTTC. Translating it yields CASSMGQGAGETQYF.